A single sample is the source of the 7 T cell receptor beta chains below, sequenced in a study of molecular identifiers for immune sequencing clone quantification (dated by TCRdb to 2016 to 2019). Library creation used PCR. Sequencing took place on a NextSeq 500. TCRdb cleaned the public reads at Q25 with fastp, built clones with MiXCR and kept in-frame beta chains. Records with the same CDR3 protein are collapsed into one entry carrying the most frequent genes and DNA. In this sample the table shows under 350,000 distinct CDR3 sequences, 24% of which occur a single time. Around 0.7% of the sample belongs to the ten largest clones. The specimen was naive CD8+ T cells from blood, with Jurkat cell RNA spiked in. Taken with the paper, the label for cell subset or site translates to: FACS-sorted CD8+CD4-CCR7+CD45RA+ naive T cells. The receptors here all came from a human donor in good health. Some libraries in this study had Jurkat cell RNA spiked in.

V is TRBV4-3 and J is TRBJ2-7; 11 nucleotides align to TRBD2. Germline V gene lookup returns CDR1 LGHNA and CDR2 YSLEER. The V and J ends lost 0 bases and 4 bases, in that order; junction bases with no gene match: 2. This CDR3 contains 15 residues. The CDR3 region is CASSQDTSGSYEQYF. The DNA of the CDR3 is TGCGCCAGCAGCCAAGATACTAGCGGGAGTTACGAGCAGTACTTC.

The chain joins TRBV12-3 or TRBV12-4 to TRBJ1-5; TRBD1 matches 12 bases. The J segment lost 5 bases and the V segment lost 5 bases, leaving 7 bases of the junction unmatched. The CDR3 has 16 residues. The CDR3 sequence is CASSPRGQGAYQPQHF. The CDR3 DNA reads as TGTGCCAGCAGTCCGCGGGGACAGGGGGCCTATCAGCCCCAGCATTTT.

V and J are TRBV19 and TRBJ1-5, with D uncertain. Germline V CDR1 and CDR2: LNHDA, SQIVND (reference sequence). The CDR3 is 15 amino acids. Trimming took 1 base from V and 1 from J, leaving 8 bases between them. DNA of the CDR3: TGTGCCAGTAGTATAGTTGGGCTGAGCAATCAGCCCCAGCATTTT. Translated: CASSIVGLSNQPQHF.

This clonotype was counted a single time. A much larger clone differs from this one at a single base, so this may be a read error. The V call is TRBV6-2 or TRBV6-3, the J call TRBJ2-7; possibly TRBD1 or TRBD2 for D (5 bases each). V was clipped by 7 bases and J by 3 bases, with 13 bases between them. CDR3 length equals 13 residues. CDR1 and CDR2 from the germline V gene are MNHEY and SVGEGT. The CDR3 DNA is TGTGCCAGCACCTCGGGGCGCCACTACGAGCAGTACTTC. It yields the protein CASTSGRHYEQYF.

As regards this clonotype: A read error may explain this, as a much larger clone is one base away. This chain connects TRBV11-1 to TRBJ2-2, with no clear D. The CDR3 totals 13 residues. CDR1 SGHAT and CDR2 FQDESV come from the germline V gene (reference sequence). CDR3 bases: TGTGCCATCAGCTTAGCAGGATCCGGGGAGCTGTTTTTT. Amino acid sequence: CAISLAGSGELFF.

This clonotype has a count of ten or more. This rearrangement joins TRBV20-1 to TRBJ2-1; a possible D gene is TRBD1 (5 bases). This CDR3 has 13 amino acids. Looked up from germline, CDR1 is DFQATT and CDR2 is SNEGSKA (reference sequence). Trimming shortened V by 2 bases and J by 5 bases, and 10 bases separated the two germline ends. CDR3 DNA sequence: TGCAGTGCTAGAAAACCGACAGACAATGAGCAGTTCTTC. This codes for CSARKPTDNEQFF.

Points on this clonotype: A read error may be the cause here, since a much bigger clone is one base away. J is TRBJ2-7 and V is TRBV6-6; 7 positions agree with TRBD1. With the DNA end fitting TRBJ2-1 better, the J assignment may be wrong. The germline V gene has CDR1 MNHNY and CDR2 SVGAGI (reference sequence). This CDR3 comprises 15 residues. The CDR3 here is CASRLGTAISYEQFF. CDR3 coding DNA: TGTGCCAGCAGGTTGGGGACAGCTATTTCCTACGAGCAGTTCTTC.